Below are 6 T cell receptor beta chains sequenced from a single sample in a study of T cell responses to AZD1222 COVID-19 vaccine. Data came from immunoSEQ multiplex PCR; TCRdb stores just in-frame clones and leaves some out. The sample records some 100,000 clones, 70% to 90% being singletons. This specimen consisted of peripheral blood, obtained on day 0 of MenACWY control vaccination. Every receptor here comes from an adult in good health.

The rearrangement joins TRBV28 to TRBJ2-2, with D hard to call. With 5 bases removed from V and 5 bases from J, the gap between germline ends came to 12 bases. The CDR3 spans 14 residues. CDR1 and CDR2 from the germline V gene are MDHEN and SYDVKM. In DNA form, the CDR3 reads TGTGCCAGCAGTAAAGCCGGGCGTACCGGGGAGCTGTTTTTT. It encodes CASSKAGRTGELFF. Combining the CDR3 with reference TRBV28 and TRBJ2-2 gives the whole variable domain DVKVTQSSRYLVKRTGEKVFLECVQDMDHENMFWYRQDPGLGLRLIYFSYDVKMKEKGDIPEGYSVSREKKERFSLILESASTNQTSMYLCASSKAGRTGELFFGEGSRLTVL.

The CDR3 protein is CASSHSGQSQETQYF. CDR3 coding DNA: TGCGCCAGCAGCCATTCCGGACAGTCCCAAGAGACCCAGTACTTC. The chain couples TRBV4-3 to TRBJ2-5, with a possible D match to TRBD1 (6 bases). Germline V gives CDR1 LGHNA, CDR2 YSLEER. V lost 3 bases and J 1 base, leaving 12 bases between the germline ends. This CDR3 comprises 15 residues.

The V and J genes are TRBV11-3 and TRBJ2-1, with 14 bases that match TRBD2. J was trimmed by 9 bases and V by 5 bases; bases with no gene match: 6. The CDR3 consists of 15 residues. From germline, CDR1 is SGHNT and CDR2 YENEEA. As DNA, the CDR3 is TGTGCCAGCAGCACGGGACTAGCGGGAGACGGTGAGCAGTTCTTC. Amino acid sequence: CASSTGLAGDGEQFF. Full variable domain (rest looked up from reference TRBV11-3 and TRBJ2-1): EAGVVQSPRYKIIEKKQPVAFWCNPISGHNTLYWYLQNLGQGPELLIRYENEEAVDDSQLPKDRFSAERLKGVDSTLKIQPAELGDSAVYLCASSTGLAGDGEQFFGPGTRLTVL.

The J gene is TRBJ1-4, the V gene TRBV29-1; possibly TRBD1 for D (5 bases). Germline CDR1 SQVTM, CDR2 ANQGSEA. This CDR3 spans 16 amino acids. Trimming took off 1 base at V and 10 bases at J, with 22 bases between the two ends. The CDR3 sequence is CSVEGGLGGLPGKLFF. Here the CDR3 DNA reads TGCAGCGTTGAAGGCGGTCTTGGGGGACTCCCCGGAAAACTGTTTTTT.

The V call is TRBV6-5, the J call TRBJ2-3; tentative D call: TRBD1 (7 bases). V lost 6 bases and J 3 bases, leaving 13 bases between the germline ends. The CDR3 consists of 14 residues. The germline gives CDR1 MNHEY, CDR2 SVGAGI. CDR3 in DNA: TGTGCCAGCAGGCCACAGGGGAGGACAGATACGCAGTATTTT. Its protein is CASRPQGRTDTQYF.

The chain recombines TRBV6-2 or TRBV6-3 with TRBJ1-2; 7 nucleotides align to TRBD1. CDR1 and CDR2 (germline): MNHEY, SVGEGT. The CDR3 covers 14 residues. The ends lost 5 bases at V and 2 bases at J; junction bases unmatched: 5. The CDR3 sequence: CASSHPQGNYGYTF. DNA of the CDR3: TGTGCCAGCAGTCACCCACAGGGGAACTATGGCTACACCTTC.